The rows below give T cell receptor beta chains drawn from one sample of a study of blood T cell repertoires in COVID-19. This table comes from immunoSEQ multiplex PCR, and its TCRdb copy is limited to in-frame clones, with some not included. Of approximately 210,000 clones in the sample, roughly nine tenths are singletons; the top ten hold 0.7% to 0.8%. Sequencing was performed on peripheral blood. These receptors came from a woman aged 70 to 79 with acute or convalescent COVID-19. The CDR3 runs from the conserved cysteine through the conserved F or W. D genes are given only for firm matches. Clone size is given for some rows only: seen once, a few or many times, or a class if the clone is expanded.

v_call,clone_size,d_call,cdr3_length,j_call,cdr3_aa,cdr3_nt
TRBV7-9,-,-,15,TRBJ1-3,CASSPRLASGNTIYF,TGTGCCAGCAGCCCCCGTTTGGCCTCTGGAAACACCATATATTTT
TRBV6-5,-,-,12,TRBJ2-7,CACFGDSYEQYF,TGTGCCTGCTTCGGGGACTCCTACGAGCAGTACTTC
TRBV24-1,-,-,16,TRBJ2-2,CATSEPGQPSTGELFF,TGTGCCACCAGTGAGCCCGGACAGCCCTCGACCGGGGAGCTGTTTTTT
TRBV3-1/TRBV3-2,-,TRBD1,15,TRBJ2-3,CASSQRTGGTDTQYF,TGTGCCAGCAGCCAAAGGACAGGGGGCACAGATACGCAGTATTTT
TRBV2,-,TRBD1,13,TRBJ1-1,CASSGIQGAEAFF,TGTGCCAGCAGTGGGATACAGGGGGCTGAAGCTTTCTTT
TRBV5-1,-,-,14,TRBJ2-5,CASSPGGVQETQYF,TGCGCCAGCAGCCCGGGCGGGGTACAAGAGACCCAGTACTTC
TRBV7-2,-,-,15,TRBJ2-1,CASSLEWASSGEQFF,TGTGCCAGCAGCTTAGAATGGGCTAGCAGCGGTGAGCAGTTCTTC
TRBV5-4,few,TRBD1,14,TRBJ1-2,CASSLDRVAYGYTF,TGTGCCAGCAGCTTAGACAGGGTGGCCTATGGCTACACCTTC
TRBV6-2/TRBV6-3,-,-,16,TRBJ1-5,CASSPSRGNSNQPQHF,TGTGCCAGCAGTCCCTCGCGGGGTAATAGCAATCAGCCCCAGCATTTT
TRBV19,-,TRBD2,18,TRBJ2-1,CASSIKLAGSSSYNEQFF,TGTGCCAGTAGTATAAAACTAGCGGGTTCCAGCTCCTACAATGAGCAGTTCTTC
TRBV5-5,-,TRBD2,14,TRBJ2-4,CASSRGTTQNIQYF,TGTGCCAGCAGCCGGGGGACTACCCAAAACATTCAGTACTTC
TRBV29-1,-,TRBD1,16,TRBJ1-1,CSARPGQVLLGTEAFF,TGCAGCGCGCGACCGGGACAGGTTCTTCTCGGAACTGAAGCTTTCTTT
TRBV10-3,-,-,12,TRBJ1-2,CAISEDSYGYTF,TGTGCCATCAGTGAGGACAGCTATGGCTACACCTTC
TRBV9,few,TRBD1,14,TRBJ1-1,CASSGGQFNTEAFF,TGTGCCAGCAGCGGGGGACAGTTCAACACTGAAGCTTTCTTT
TRBV29-1,-,TRBD1,14,TRBJ1-5,CRERETGGGQPQHF,TGCAGGGAGCGAGAGACAGGGGGCGGGCAGCCCCAGCATTTT
TRBV7-2,-,-,16,TRBJ1-1,CASSRSGTHTNTEAFF,TGTGCCAGCAGCCGGAGTGGGACTCACACGAACACTGAAGCTTTCTTT
TRBV5-1,few,-,15,TRBJ2-5,CASSLTGIGVETQYF,TGCGCCAGCAGCTTGACGGGAATAGGTGTAGAGACCCAGTACTTC
TRBV7-2,-,-,10,TRBJ1-2,CASRQYGYTF,TGTGCCAGCAGACAGTATGGCTACACCTTC
TRBV12-5,-,-,14,TRBJ2-5,CASGLVGEEETQYF,TGTGCTAGTGGTTTGGTAGGAGAAGAAGAGACCCAGTACTTC
TRBV12-3/TRBV12-4,-,-,12,TRBJ1-2,CASSLEGYGYTF,TGTGCCAGCAGTTTGGAGGGGTATGGCTACACCTTC
TRBV27,few,TRBD1,16,TRBJ2-2,CASMGGQGRVTGELFF,TGTGCCAGCATGGGAGGACAGGGTCGAGTAACCGGGGAGCTGTTTTTT
TRBV6-4,-,TRBD1,17,TRBJ1-3,CASSDTGQGVSGNTIYF,TGTGCCAGCAGTGACACGGGACAGGGGGTGTCTGGAAACACCATATATTTT
TRBV5-1,-,TRBD1,16,TRBJ2-3,CASRRGQGASTDTQYF,TGCGCCAGCAGACGAGGACAGGGGGCGTCCACAGATACGCAGTATTTT
TRBV6-5,-,TRBD2,15,TRBJ2-7,CASSPAGLADYEQYF,TGTGCCAGCAGCCCGGCAGGGCTAGCGGACTACGAGCAGTACTTC
TRBV20-1,few,-,14,TRBJ1-5,CSASGTRSNQPQHF,TGCAGTGCTAGTGGAACACGAAGCAATCAGCCCCAGCATTTT
TRBV2,-,TRBD2,14,TRBJ2-5,CASKRDLRPGAQYF,TGTGCCAGCAAGCGGGACTTGAGACCGGGGGCCCAGTACTTC
TRBV29-1,-,TRBD1,12,TRBJ1-4,CSAAQGAAKLFF,TGCAGCGCAGCACAGGGGGCAGCGAAACTGTTTTTT